This T cell receptor beta chain was observed in a study of cytomegalovirus exposure and HLA in healthy donors. PCR amplification relied on 60 Vbeta primers (plus 13 Jbeta primers). The table came from immunoSEQ multiplex PCR; TCRdb's copy has only in-frame clones and leaves some out. Of 160,000 or so clones listed, just under 80% were seen once; the top ten hold roughly 10%. Germline V CDR1 and CDR2: MNHEY, SMNVEV (reference sequence). CDR3 size: 18 residues. V trimming: 3 bases; J trimming: 0 bases; junction bases outside the gene matches: 11. This sequence joins TRBV27 and TRBJ2-1; 7 nucleotides align to TRBD1. Sequencing input: PBMCs. The sequence was obtained from a man in his late teens or twenties in good health and CMV-seropositive. The CDR3 DNA reads as TGTGCCAGCAGTTTCCCCTACTCCGGGACAGCCTCCTACAATGAGCAGTTCTTC. Its protein product is CASSFPYSGTASYNEQFF.